The clone carrying this T cell receptor (beta chain) has just one count. This record belongs to a study of blood T cell repertoires in COVID-19. Study-wide context: Samples representing acute and convalescent COVID-19 were sourced from the United States, Italy and Spain.

In the original analysis: The assay estimated nucleated cells by amplifying reference gene primers. TCRdb's copy holds only in-frame clones and misses some; the assay was immunoSEQ multiplex PCR. The DNA gave D and trimming, while V, J and clone size come from that table. The data hold 95,000 to 150,000 clones, with more than 70% observed a single time. The V segment lost 5 bases and the J segment 0 bases; nucleotides outside the gene matches: 13. This CDR3 region has 18 residues. In germline, CDR1 is LGHNA, CDR2 YNFKEQ. This TCR derives from a human donor in a cohort sampled during active COVID-19. This sequence joins TRBV4-2 and TRBJ1-3, with 7 bases identical to TRBD1. Sequenced sample: peripheral blood. The CDR3 sequence is CASSYSRGQPSSGNTIYF. CDR3 bases: TGTGCCAGCAGCTATAGTCGGGGACAGCCAAGCTCTGGAAACACCATATATTTT.